A selection of T cell receptor beta chains follows, all from one sample in a study of cytomegalovirus exposure and HLA in healthy donors. Using immunoSEQ multiplex PCR, the repertoire was profiled, and TCRdb retains in-frame clones only, with some absent. Of around 130,000 clones listed, about 8.5% are singletons. The sample was PBMCs. Receptors originate from a middle-aged man in good health and CMV-seronegative. The CDR3 runs from the conserved cysteine through the conserved F or W. The D gene is left open where the match is weak. Expanded clones get a size class; other rows say once, few or many, or leave the size out.

J	D	size	V	CDR3	DNA
TRBJ2-1	TRBD1	NA	TRBV10-3	CAISEPTGGRYEQFF	TGTGCCATCAGTGAGCCAACAGGGGGGAGGTATGAGCAGTTCTTC
TRBJ2-2	NA	few	TRBV28	CASSLSGELFF	TGTGCCAGCAGTTTGAGCGGGGAGCTGTTTTTT
TRBJ2-1	NA	few	TRBV5-1	CASSSEGGRSYNEQFF	TGCGCCAGCAGCTCTGAGGGAGGTCGCTCCTACAATGAGCAGTTCTTC
TRBJ1-6	TRBD1	NA	TRBV4-1	CASSQGDSGSPLHF	TGCGCCAGCAGCCAAGGGGACAGTGGATCACCCCTCCACTTT
TRBJ2-3	NA	few	TRBV19	CASSIVKTGTDTQYF	TGTGCCAGTAGTATAGTTAAGACAGGCACAGATACGCAGTATTTT
TRBJ2-7	NA	NA	TRBV27	CASSLGEVNEQYF	TGTGCCAGCAGTTTGGGGGAGGTGAACGAGCAGTACTTC
TRBJ1-1	TRBD1	NA	TRBV10-3	CAISGTGSFTEAFF	TGTGCCATCAGTGGGACAGGGAGCTTCACTGAAGCTTTCTTT
TRBJ1-4	NA	NA	TRBV7-2	CASSWRGDSEKLFF	TGTGCCAGCAGCTGGAGGGGTGACAGTGAAAAACTGTTTTTT
TRBJ1-6	NA	NA	TRBV23-1	CASRGTRNGNSPLHF	TGCGCCAGCAGAGGGACAAGAAATGGCAATTCACCCCTCCACTTT
TRBJ2-3	NA	few	TRBV28	CASSLTTWYSTDTQYF	TGTGCCAGCAGTTTAACGACTTGGTATAGCACAGATACGCAGTATTTT
TRBJ2-5	NA	NA	TRBV7-2	CASSLEGLQQETQYF	TGTGCCAGCAGCTTAGAAGGACTACAACAAGAGACCCAGTACTTC
TRBJ1-1	NA	NA	TRBV7-8	CASSLAESHTEAFF	TGTGCCAGCAGCTTAGCGGAGAGTCACACTGAAGCTTTCTTT
TRBJ1-1	NA	few	TRBV11-2	CASSPRWDTEAFF	TGTGCCAGCAGCCCTAGGTGGGACACTGAAGCTTTCTTT
TRBJ2-1	NA	NA	TRBV6-1	CASSDRESYYNEQFF	TGTGCCAGCAGTGATAGGGAGAGCTACTACAATGAGCAGTTCTTC
TRBJ2-1	TRBD2	NA	TRBV11-3	CASSLGLAGVHNEQFF	TGTGCCAGCAGCCTCGGTTTAGCGGGGGTCCACAATGAGCAGTTCTTC
TRBJ1-1	TRBD1	NA	TRBV28	CASSLPGGTEAFF	TGTGCCAGCAGTTTACCAGGGGGGACTGAAGCTTTCTTT
TRBJ1-2	TRBD1	few	TRBV6-1	CASSDRSLTGGSGYTF	TGTGCCAGCAGTGATCGGTCATTAACAGGGGGTAGTGGCTACACCTTC
TRBJ1-2	NA	NA	TRBV4-1	CASSQDRGGGMDF	TGCGCCAGCAGCCAAGATCGCGGGGGGGGAATGGACTTC
TRBJ2-3	TRBD1	NA	TRBV30	CAWSVGQKYTDTQYF	TGTGCCTGGAGTGTGGGACAGAAATACACAGATACGCAGTATTTT
TRBJ1-2	TRBD1	NA	TRBV2	CATPGQGFVKDGYTF	TGTGCCACCCCGGGACAGGGCTTTGTAAAGGATGGCTACACCTTC
TRBJ2-1	TRBD2	NA	TRBV7-9	CASGAGGLSYNEQFF	TGTGCCAGTGGCGCGGGGGGACTCTCCTACAATGAGCAGTTCTTC
TRBJ2-5	TRBD2	few	TRBV5-4	CASSLDPGGEETQYF	TGTGCCAGCAGCTTGGATCCCGGGGGGGAGGAGACCCAGTACTTC
TRBJ2-2	TRBD1	NA	TRBV6-5	CASSYSTGGAPGELFF	TGTGCCAGCAGTTACTCGACAGGGGGCGCCCCCGGGGAGCTGTTTTTT
TRBJ2-3	TRBD2	few	TRBV9	CASSVGGGADTQYF	TGTGCCAGCAGCGTAGGCGGGGGGGCAGATACGCAGTATTTT
TRBJ2-5	TRBD1	few	TRBV18	CASSPGDREETQYF	TGTGCCAGCTCTCCCGGGGACAGGGAGGAGACCCAGTACTTC
TRBJ2-1	TRBD2	few	TRBV7-8	CASSSPGLAGGTYNEQFF	TGTGCCAGCAGCTCACCGGGACTAGCGGGGGGGACTTACAATGAGCAGTTCTTC
TRBJ2-7	NA	few	TRBV7-2	CASSLGPVGSSYEQYF	TGTGCCAGCAGCTTAGGTCCTGTGGGGAGCTCCTACGAGCAGTACTTC